The 16 T cell receptor beta chains in this list originate from one sample, sequenced in a study of cytomegalovirus exposure and HLA in healthy donors. Vbeta (60) and Jbeta (13) primers were used in the PCR. Generated by immunoSEQ multiplex PCR, the TCRdb table keeps only in-frame clones and is missing some. In total, the table holds around 50,000 clones. Sequenced input: PBMCs. These receptors were obtained from a woman between 40 and 55 years old in good health and CMV-seronegative.

The genes are TRBV7-2 and TRBJ2-3; D gene uncertain. The V gene lost 3 bases and the J gene lost 2 bases, with 9 bases spanning the gap. The CDR3 extends over 14 amino acids. The germline CDR1 and CDR2 sequences are SGHTA and FQGNSA. CDR3 sequence (DNA): TGTGCCAGCAGCTTGTTTGGCCCCACAGATACGCAGTATTTT. It encodes CASSLFGPTDTQYF.

The chain employs TRBV5-1 and TRBJ1-1; D perhaps matches TRBD1 (6 bases). The V end was cut by 1 base, the J end by 2 bases, with 24 bases between. This CDR3 has 19 residues. CDR1 is SGHRS and CDR2 is YFSETQ in the germline V gene. The CDR3 region is CASSLLRGPGALSNTEAFF. CDR3 coding DNA: TGCGCCAGCAGCTTGTTGAGGGGCCCAGGGGCCCTTAGTAACACTGAAGCTTTCTTT.

The chain joins TRBV5-1 to TRBJ1-4, with TRBD1 matching 8 bases. This CDR3 has 16 residues. V lost 4 bases to trimming and J lost 4 bases; unmatched junction nucleotides: 9. Germline V gene data show CDR1 as SGHRS and CDR2 as YFSETQ. The CDR3 is CASSMKTGAGNEKLFF. CDR3 in DNA: TGCGCCAGCAGCATGAAGACAGGGGCGGGTAATGAAAAACTGTTTTTT.

This chain joins TRBV19 and TRBJ1-3; no reliable D call. The germline V gene has CDR1 LNHDA and CDR2 SQIVND (reference sequence). This CDR3 has 15 residues. The V and J ends lost 8 bases and 4 bases respectively, with 18 bases between them. The CDR3 is CASSRAVDVGNTIYF. The DNA for the CDR3 is TGTGCCAGTTCGCGGGCAGTTGATGTGGGAAACACCATATATTTT.

V gene TRBV7-9 combines with J gene TRBJ2-1; 8 nucleotides line up with TRBD2. The CDR3 loop spans 13 amino acids. CDR1 and CDR2 (germline): SEHNR, FQNEAQ (reference sequence). Trimming removed 5 bases from V and 7 bases from J; junction bases left unmatched: 4. Here the CDR3 DNA reads TGTGCCAGCAGCGTTAGCGGGGCGAATGAGCAGTTCTTC. This sequence encodes CASSVSGANEQFF.

The chain carries TRBV30 and TRBJ2-5; TRBD1 matches 11 bases. The trim removed 5 bases at V and 7 bases at J, leaving 9 bases unmatched. This CDR3 is 14 amino acids long. Germline CDR1 GTSNPN, CDR2 SVGIG (reference sequence). The CDR3 loop reads CAWGTGGRSGTQYF. In DNA, the CDR3 is TGTGCCTGGGGGACAGGGGGGCGTTCGGGGACCCAGTACTTC.

The chain carries TRBV5-1 and TRBJ1-1; 7 nucleotides match TRBD1. Germline V CDR1 and CDR2: SGHRS, YFSETQ. The CDR3 runs to 14 residues. V shed 1 base, J shed 4 bases, and the junction held 4 bases outside the gene matches. The DNA for the CDR3 is TGCGCCAGCAGCTTGAACAGGGGAGTCACTGAAGCTTTCTTT. This gives the protein CASSLNRGVTEAFF.

CDR3 sequence: CASRLRQDRDQPQHF. CDR3 DNA: TGTGCCAGTAGACTACGACAGGATCGGGATCAGCCCCAGCATTTT. The chain uses TRBV19 and TRBJ1-5, with D tentatively TRBD1 (6 bases). The germline gives CDR1 LNHDA, CDR2 SQIVND (reference sequence). V dropped 6 bases and J dropped 5 bases, with 17 bases sitting between them. CDR3 length equals 15 residues.

The chain links TRBV5-1 to TRBJ1-2, with 8 bases fitting TRBD1. The length of the CDR3 is 15 residues. Germline lookup yields CDR1 SGHRS and CDR2 YFSETQ. Trimming removed 0 bases from V and 8 bases from J; junction bases left unmatched: 9. CDR3 bases: TGCGCCAGCAGCTTGGAGACAGGGGCGGCGGGCGGCTACACCTTC. Its protein is CASSLETGAAGGYTF.

This chain connects TRBV6-4 to TRBJ1-5, with a possible D match to TRBD1 (5 bases). Germline-derived CDR1 and CDR2 are MRHNA and SNTAGT. There are 17 residues in the CDR3. Trimming pared 2 bases from V and 6 bases from J, leaving 20 bases between. The CDR3 bases are TGTGCCAGCAGTGACCCCTTGGGGCAGGACGAGAGTCAGCCCCAGCATTTT. Translated: CASSDPLGQDESQPQHF.

The chain is built from TRBV18 and TRBJ2-1; a weak D match, TRBD2 (6 bases). Germline CDR1 is KGHSH and CDR2 is LQKENI. Trimming shortened V by 3 bases and J by 1 base, and 13 bases separated the two germline ends. This CDR3 has 16 amino acids. CDR3 nucleotides: TGTGCCAGCTCACCGCCCTATGGACTATCCTACAATGAGCAGTTCTTC. This encodes CASSPPYGLSYNEQFF.

The CDR3 region is CASRAGVTYGYTF. CDR3 sequence (DNA): TGTGCCAGTAGGGCGGGGGTCACCTATGGCTACACCTTC. The genes are TRBV19 and TRBJ1-2; maybe TRBD1 (5 bases). Trimming took off 6 bases at V and 4 bases at J, with 12 bases between the two ends. Per the germline V gene, CDR1 is LNHDA and CDR2 is SQIVND (reference sequence). The CDR3 length is 13 residues.

V usage is TRBV11-3 and J usage is TRBJ1-4, with D uncertain. CDR3 length: 14 residues. CDR1 is SGHNT and CDR2 is YENEEA in the germline V gene. The V and J ends lost 2 bases and 4 bases respectively, with 8 bases between them. The CDR3 spells CASSLQVLNEKLFF. The DNA for the CDR3 is TGTGCCAGCAGCTTACAGGTCCTTAATGAAAAACTGTTTTTT.

Comments on this clone: Germline is not matched at one junction end, which may reflect a read error. J is TRBJ2-3 and V is TRBV6-1, with a possible D match to TRBD1 (6 bases). CDR3 size: 16 residues. Germline V lookup: CDR1 MNHNS, CDR2 SASEGT. The DNA of the CDR3 is TGTGCCAGCATTGACAGGACTGCTGCTAGCACAGATAAGCAGTATTTT. Amino acid sequence: CASIDRTAASTDKQYF.

This sequence joins TRBV13 and TRBJ2-1; TRBD2 matches at 10 bases. The CDR3 totals 15 residues. V lost 5 bases to trimming and J lost 7 bases; unmatched junction nucleotides: 8. Looked up from germline, CDR1 is PRHDT and CDR2 is FYEKMQ (reference sequence). The CDR3 nucleotides are TGTGCCAGCAGCCTCAGCGGGGGGGCCGGGAATGAGCAGTTCTTC. Residues: CASSLSGGAGNEQFF.

The chain is built from TRBV6-6 and TRBJ1-1, with 8 nucleotides matching TRBD1. V was clipped by 6 bases and J by 4 bases; unmatched bases: 7. The length of the CDR3 is 14 residues. Looked up from germline, CDR1 is MNHNY and CDR2 is SVGAGI (reference sequence). The CDR3 reads CASSSPGQGTEAFF. CDR3 nucleotides: TGTGCCAGCAGCTCTCCCGGACAGGGCACTGAAGCTTTCTTT.